This T cell receptor (beta chain) was found in a study of blood T cell repertoires in COVID-19 (dated by TCRdb to the early 2020s). Regarding the research as a whole: Samples covering the acute and convalescent phases of COVID-19 were provided by collaborators in the United States, Italy and Spain. The prospective study material was composed of cDNA or gDNA derived from T cells, B-cell-depleted T cells, or PBMCs. Deeply sampled blood TCRbeta repertoires from subjects exposed to, actively infected with, or recovered from COVID-19 were included in the dataset. Where available, HLA class I and class II types were obtained from metadata supplied by the sample provider rather than from assay-based typing. Nearly every sample came with metadata listing a de-identified subject ID, COVID-19 status, age in years and sex. Samples were obtained from the ongoing ImmuneRACE study (first 160 participants) and from some 1,300 subjects provided by 6 global collaborators. The repertoires were released in a freely available public database intended as a resource for research on the immune response to SARS-CoV-2. The paper as a whole reports these results and caveats: How much clinical and demographic metadata was included differed by source and by participant, and the metadata was provided uncurated.

About this clone: No antigen is known for it. The input lacks base qualities; no much larger clone sits a single base away.

TCRbeta CDR3 regions were amplified from genomic DNA using the immunoSEQ Assay, a bias-controlled multiplex PCR. The original pipeline was this. The number of nucleated cells in each sample was estimated from the amplification of reference gene primers within the assay. To quantify the absolute abundance of each unique TCRbeta CDR3 rearrangement, sequence reads were collapsed and filtered. For each sample, productive Simpson clonality was calculated as the square root of Simpson's diversity index over productive rearrangements. TCRdb's version of the immuneACCESS table is confined to in-frame rearrangements and falls short of the full clone set. An unresolved V gene accounts for under half of the shortfall where checked; the remainder is of unknown origin. That table is the source of V, J and clone size, and D and trimming were worked out from the DNA. This sample has roughly 180,000 clones in its table, and approximately 86% of those were observed once. The ten largest account for less than 1% of the sample.

Whole blood was collected in K2EDTA tubes by collaborating institutions according to the institutions' own protocols. For TCRbeta analysis, collaborator samples were shipped as frozen whole blood, as isolated PBMCs, or as DNA extracted from either sample type. V and J are truncated by 6 bases and 3 bases respectively, leaving an intervening sequence of 15 bases. The CDR3 starts with the cysteine, ends with the phenylalanine, and has 15 residues. CDR3 DNA is the only sequence kept; it has 45 bases, read in frame from the first base. Reading the germline V gene gives CDR1 SNHLY and CDR2 FYNNEI. In this chain, TRBV2 is recombined with TRBJ1-5; 5 matching bases give a weak D call of TRBD1. The receptor's source is a man aged 18 to 29 with acute or convalescent COVID-19. Material: peripheral blood. The DNA is TGTGCCAGCAGAGTCTCCAGCAGGGTCAATCAGCCCCAGCATTTT. This encodes CASRVSSRVNQPQHF.